This T cell receptor (beta chain) was recovered during a study of blood T cells in healthy people across ages. Next came a second PCR, run for roughly 6 to 11 cycles, which used a sample-barcoded 5' primer along with a J-beta primer mix. One entry per CDR3 protein, called by TCRdb with MiXCR from the 5' RACE reads. The sample carries approximately 880,000 distinct CDR3 sequences, about 48% recorded once. Germline V gives CDR1 SGHVS, CDR2 FNYEAQ. This CDR3 spans 18 amino acids. Deletions cut 2 bases from V and 0 bases from J, with 18 bases between. Input material: blood. The TCR was taken from a man aged 30 to 39 in good health. This sequence joins TRBV7-6 and TRBJ2-3; D call uncertain. This CDR3 is CASSLSDQTETSTDTQYF. CDR3 DNA sequence: TGTGCCAGCAGCTTATCCGACCAAACAGAAACTAGCACAGATACGCAGTATTTT.